There are many counts of the clone carrying this T cell receptor (beta chain). Antigen unknown. The source of the sample is a study of read filtering for tumor transcriptome and immune sequencing. Study in general: Patients were 17 male and approximately 14 female, mean age approximately 70 years, range about 47 to 85. Whole-study results and caveats: In IR-seq, single-read clonotypes were roughly 82% of clonotypes but around 3.4% of reads. Correlation between methods rose after single-read clonotypes were removed.

From roughly 0.4 ug of RNA, a library with molecular barcoded alpha/delta and beta/gamma adaptors was made. MiXCR, run by TCRdb on the reads, gives a single entry per CDR3 protein. The data hold fewer than 45,000 distinct CDR3 sequences, with roughly 12% observed a single time. Germline V gene lookup returns CDR1 DFQATT and CDR2 SNEGSKA (reference sequence). CDR3 length equals 15 residues. With 1 base clipped from V and 5 bases from J, the junction kept 6 bases outside the gene matches. This receptor was taken from a donor older than 35 with multiple myeloma. The V and J genes are TRBV20-1 and TRBJ2-1; TRBD2 aligns across 9 bases. Input material: a population of CD138-negative cells sorted from bone marrow. The CDR3 is CSARVGSGRNNEQFF. CDR3 in DNA: TGCAGTGCTAGAGTAGGAAGCGGGAGGAACAATGAGCAGTTCTTC.